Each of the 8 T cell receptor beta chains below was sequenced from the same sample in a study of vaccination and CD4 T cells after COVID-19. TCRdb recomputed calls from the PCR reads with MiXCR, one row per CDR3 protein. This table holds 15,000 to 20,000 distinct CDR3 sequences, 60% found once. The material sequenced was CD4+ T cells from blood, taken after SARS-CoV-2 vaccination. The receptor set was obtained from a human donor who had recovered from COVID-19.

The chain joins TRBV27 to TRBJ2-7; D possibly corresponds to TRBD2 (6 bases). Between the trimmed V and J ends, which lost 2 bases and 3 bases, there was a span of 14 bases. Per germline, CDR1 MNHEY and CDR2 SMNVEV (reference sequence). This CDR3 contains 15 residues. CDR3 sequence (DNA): TGTGCCAGCAGTTTAGCGGGGAGTTGGATCTACGAGCAGTACTTC. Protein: CASSLAGSWIYEQYF.

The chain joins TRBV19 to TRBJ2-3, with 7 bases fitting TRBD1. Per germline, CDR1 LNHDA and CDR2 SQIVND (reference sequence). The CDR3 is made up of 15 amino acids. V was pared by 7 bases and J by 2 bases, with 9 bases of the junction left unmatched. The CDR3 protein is CASTRDSGFTDTQYF. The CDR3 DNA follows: TGTGCCAGTACACGGGACAGTGGATTCACAGATACGCAGTATTTT.

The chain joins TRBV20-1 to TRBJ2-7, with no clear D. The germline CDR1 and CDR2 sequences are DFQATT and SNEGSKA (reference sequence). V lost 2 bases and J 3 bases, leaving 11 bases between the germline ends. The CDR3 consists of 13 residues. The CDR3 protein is CSARPPRVYEQYF. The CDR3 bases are TGCAGTGCTAGACCTCCGCGTGTCTACGAGCAGTACTTC.

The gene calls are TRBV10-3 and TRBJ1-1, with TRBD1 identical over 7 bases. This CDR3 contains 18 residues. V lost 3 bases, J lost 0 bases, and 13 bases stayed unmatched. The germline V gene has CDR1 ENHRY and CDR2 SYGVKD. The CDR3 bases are TGTGCCATCAGTGATCCCCGGGACAGCAAAGGGTTGAACACTGAAGCTTTCTTT. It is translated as CAISDPRDSKGLNTEAFF.

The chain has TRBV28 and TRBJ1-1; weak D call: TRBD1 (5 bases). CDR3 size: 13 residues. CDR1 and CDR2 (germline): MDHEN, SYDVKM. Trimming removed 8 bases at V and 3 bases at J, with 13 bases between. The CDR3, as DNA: TGTGCCAGCCCAACCGGGGCGGACACTGAAGCTTTCTTT. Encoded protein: CASPTGADTEAFF. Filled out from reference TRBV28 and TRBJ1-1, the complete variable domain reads DVKVTQSSRYLVKRTGEKVFLECVQDMDHENMFWYRQDPGLGLRLIYFSYDVKMKEKGDIPEGYSVSREKKERFSLILESASTNQTSMYLCASPTGADTEAFFGQGTRLTVV.

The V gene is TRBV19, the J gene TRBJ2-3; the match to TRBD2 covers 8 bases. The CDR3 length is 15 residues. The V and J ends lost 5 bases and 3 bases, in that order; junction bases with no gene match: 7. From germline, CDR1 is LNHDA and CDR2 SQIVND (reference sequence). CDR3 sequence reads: CASSPGGGRTDTQYF. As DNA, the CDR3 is TGTGCCAGTAGTCCCGGCGGCGGGAGGACAGATACGCAGTATTTT.

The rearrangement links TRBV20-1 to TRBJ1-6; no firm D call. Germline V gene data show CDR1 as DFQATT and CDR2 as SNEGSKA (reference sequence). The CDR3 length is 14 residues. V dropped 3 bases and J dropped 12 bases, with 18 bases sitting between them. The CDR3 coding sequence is TGCAGTGCTAGGGCGACGGACCAGAAGGGACCCCTCCACTTT. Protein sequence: CSARATDQKGPLHF.

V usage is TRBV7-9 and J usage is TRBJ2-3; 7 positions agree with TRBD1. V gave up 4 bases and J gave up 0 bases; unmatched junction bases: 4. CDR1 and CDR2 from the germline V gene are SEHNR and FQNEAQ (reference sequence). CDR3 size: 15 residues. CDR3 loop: CASSSGGPSTDTQYF. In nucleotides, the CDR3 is TGTGCCAGCAGCTCAGGGGGTCCTAGCACAGATACGCAGTATTTT. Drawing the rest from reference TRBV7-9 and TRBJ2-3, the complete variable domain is DTGVSQNPRHKITKRGQNVTFRCDPISEHNRLYWYRQTLGQGPEFLTYFQNEAQLEKSRLLSDRFSAERPKGSFSTLEIQRTEQGDSAMYLCASSSGGPSTDTQYFGPGTRLTVL.